This T cell receptor beta chain was captured by sequencing in a study of response to subunit inactivated influenza vaccine. TCRdb re-derived calls from the RT-PCR reads in MiXCR, one entry per CDR3 protein. The repertoire holds over 300,000 distinct CDR3 sequences, with 21% as singletons. Trimming took 5 bases from V and 3 from J, leaving 20 bases between them. This CDR3 has 17 amino acids. Sequences were derived from PBMCs from blood, sampled about 20 months after vaccination. The clonotype was recovered from a man between 50 and 75 years old who received an inactivated influenza vaccine. The chain combines TRBV12-3 or TRBV12-4 with TRBJ1-5; tentatively, D is TRBD1 (6 bases). The DNA for the CDR3 is TGTGCCAGCAGTCCTTCTTCGACAGGCCGGTCCAATCAGCCCCAGCATTTT. As protein: CASSPSSTGRSNQPQHF.